Below, 31 T cell receptor beta chains from the same sample are listed, as sequenced in a study of cytomegalovirus exposure and HLA in healthy donors (dated by TCRdb to 2017 to 2019). The method behind the library was the immunoSEQ multiplex PCR assay. The multiplex PCR relied on a mix of 60 forward primers for TCR Vbeta segments and 13 reverse primers for TCR Jbeta segments. Sourced from immuneACCESS, this table was stored by TCRdb with only in-frame sequences that have V and J called. A share of the clones is absent; for the studies checked, an unresolved V gene accounts for under half, and the remainder has no known explanation. The sample records about 190,000 clones, approximately 84% of which are singletons. Approximately 6% of the sample goes to the ten largest clones. Sequenced sample: PBMCs. Receptors originate from a woman between 25 and 40 years old in good health and CMV-seropositive.

This sequence joins TRBV6-1 and TRBJ2-7, with 10 bases identical to TRBD2. Germline V gene data show CDR1 as MNHNS and CDR2 as SASEGT. CDR3 length: 13 amino acids. V lost 6 bases, J lost 3 bases, and 2 bases stayed unmatched. The CDR3 region has the DNA TGTGCCAGCAGACTAGCGGGATTCTACGAGCAGTACTTC. This gives the protein CASRLAGFYEQYF.

The V call is TRBV10-1, the J call TRBJ1-5; 9 bases agree with TRBD1. The CDR3 loop spans 18 amino acids. Germline V CDR1 and CDR2: WNHNN, SYGVQD (reference sequence). Trimming cost V 0 bases and J 4 bases; bases outside gene matches: 10. Here the CDR3 reads CASSESKGTGWRNQPQHF. CDR3 sequence (DNA): TGCGCCAGCAGTGAGTCGAAGGGGACAGGGTGGAGGAATCAGCCCCAGCATTTT.

The chain links TRBV4-3 to TRBJ1-1, with a tentative D call TRBD1 (5 bases). Looked up from germline, CDR1 is LGHNA and CDR2 is YSLEER. Trimming pared 4 bases from V and 3 bases from J, leaving 15 bases between. The CDR3 sequence is 15 residues long. The CDR3 sequence is CASSRTQGEDTEAFF. CDR3 DNA sequence: TGCGCCAGCAGCCGAACCCAGGGCGAGGACACTGAAGCTTTCTTT.

The genes are TRBV5-4 and TRBJ2-4, with D possibly TRBD2 on 6 matching bases. CDR3 length: 15 amino acids. Germline CDR1 and CDR2: SGHNT and YYREEE (reference sequence). The V end lost 4 bases, the J end lost 8 bases, and 19 bases lay between the germline ends. CDR3 DNA: TGTGCCAGCAGCCTTCCCGGGAGCCCCGGGGACATTCAGTACTTC. It translates to CASSLPGSPGDIQYF.

J is TRBJ2-5 and V is TRBV19; 7 nucleotides agree with TRBD2. The DNA end is a closer match to TRBJ2-7, so the J assignment may be wrong. CDR1 LNHDA and CDR2 SQIVND come from the germline V gene (reference sequence). The CDR3 covers 15 residues. CDR3 bases: TGTGCCAGTAAGAGTGGGAGGGAGGAGTCCTACGAGCAGTACTTC. Translating gives CASKSGREESYEQYF.

The V and J genes are TRBV6-6 and TRBJ2-1; D not certain. Germline CDR1 MNHNY, CDR2 SVGAGI (reference sequence). The CDR3 extends over 11 amino acids. V was shortened by 6 bases and J by 6 bases, with 6 bases between the two germline ends. CDR3 sequence reads: CASSGRNEQFF. The CDR3 nucleotides read TGTGCCAGCAGCGGTCGCAATGAGCAGTTCTTC.

This clone was seen only a few times. This chain joins TRBV2 and TRBJ1-5; TRBD1 might be the D (5 bases). The V end lost 8 bases, the J end lost 4 bases, and 18 bases lay between the germline ends. Germline V CDR1 and CDR2: SNHLY, FYNNEI. CDR3 size: 15 residues. CDR3 region: CASQGPRGENQPQHF. CDR3 nucleotide sequence: TGTGCCAGCCAAGGACCTAGGGGTGAGAATCAGCCCCAGCATTTT.

The chain has TRBV5-4 and TRBJ2-1; 10 bases are shared with TRBD2. Germline V gene data show CDR1 as SGHNT and CDR2 as YYREEE (reference sequence). The V and J ends lost 4 bases and 12 bases, in that order; junction bases with no gene match: 19. This CDR3 has 17 amino acids. The CDR3 loop reads CASSVGATSGTLGVQFF. The CDR3 region has the DNA TGTGCCAGCAGCGTGGGGGCTACTAGCGGGACCCTTGGGGTGCAGTTCTTC.

The genes are TRBV28 and TRBJ2-3, with TRBD2 as a possible D gene (6 bases). The CDR3 runs 17 residues. V lost 4 bases and J lost 2, with 19 bases in between. CDR1 MDHEN and CDR2 SYDVKM come from the germline V gene. DNA of the CDR3: TGTGCCAGCAGTTGGGTTTCTAGCGCTACGGACACAGATACGCAGTATTTT. This translates into CASSWVSSATDTDTQYF.

The CDR3 bases are TGCAGCGTTCGATGGACAGGAAAACTGTTTTTT. It translates to CSVRWTGKLFF. The rearrangement links TRBV29-1 to TRBJ1-4; the match to TRBD1 covers 7 bases. Trimming at V came to 5 bases and at J to 10 bases, leaving 4 bases not matched to a gene. Per germline, CDR1 SQVTM and CDR2 ANQGSEA. The CDR3 is 11 amino acids.

This clone was counted between two and nine times. The chain carries TRBV5-5 and TRBJ1-1, with 7 bases that match TRBD1. Germline values: CDR1 SGHKS, CDR2 YYEKEE (reference sequence). Trimming cost V 2 bases and J 11 bases; bases outside gene matches: 12. CDR3 length: 14 amino acids. The CDR3 sequence is CASSFYKQGESAFF. The CDR3 nucleotides read TGTGCCAGCAGCTTTTATAAGCAGGGGGAGTCGGCTTTCTTT.

In nucleotides, the CDR3 is TGTGCCAGCAGACGTGACAGGGCGAGTGATGAGCAGTTCTTC. Translation: CASRRDRASDEQFF. The V and J genes are TRBV7-2 and TRBJ2-1; 7 nucleotides agree with TRBD1. Germline CDR1 reads SGHTA; CDR2 reads FQGNSA. With V trimmed by 6 bases and J by 8 bases, 10 bases remained unmatched. There are 14 residues in the CDR3. The complete variable domain, with remaining parts taken from reference TRBV7-2 and TRBJ2-1, reads GAGVSQSPSNKVTEKGKDVELRCDPISGHTALYWYRQSLGQGLEFLIYFQGNSAPDKSGLPSDRFSAERTGGSVSTLTIQRTQQEDSAVYLCASRRDRASDEQFFGPGTRLTVL.

The chain links TRBV29-1 to TRBJ1-2, with unresolved D. Trimming removed 7 bases from V and 5 bases from J, with 17 bases in between. Germline CDR1 SQVTM, CDR2 ANQGSEA. The CDR3 spans 13 residues. The CDR3 sequence is CSAKEGVGYGYTF. In DNA, the CDR3 is TGCAGCGCGAAGGAGGGAGTAGGGTATGGCTACACCTTC.

The chain couples TRBV10-2 to TRBJ1-3; possible D gene TRBD1, 5 bases. V was shortened by 8 bases and J by 0 bases, with 8 bases between the two germline ends. CDR3 length: 13 residues. Germline CDR1 WSHSY, CDR2 SAAADI. CDR3 amino acids: CASAGSSGNTIYF. CDR3 DNA: TGCGCCAGCGCAGGGTCCTCTGGAAACACCATATATTTT.

This chain joins TRBV28 and TRBJ2-1, with 10 bases that match TRBD2. Trimming cost V 1 base and J 8 bases; bases outside gene matches: 5. The germline gives CDR1 MDHEN, CDR2 SYDVKM. This CDR3 is 15 amino acids long. DNA for the CDR3: TGTGCCAGCAGTTTATATGGGACTAGCGTCGATGAGCAGTTCTTC. Protein product: CASSLYGTSVDEQFF.

This clone has a handful of counts. The gene calls are TRBV5-4 and TRBJ1-1, with D possibly TRBD1 on 6 matching bases. Germline V gene data show CDR1 as SGHNT and CDR2 as YYREEE (reference sequence). Trimming shortened V by 5 bases and J by 6 bases, and 17 bases separated the two germline ends. The CDR3 runs 14 residues. The CDR3 DNA follows: TGTGCCAGCAGTCCCCCCAGGGGCGACCCTGAAGCTTTCTTT. This encodes CASSPPRGDPEAFF.

V and J are TRBV5-6 and TRBJ1-1, with D hard to call. The CDR3 is made up of 13 amino acids. Germline V gene lookup returns CDR1 SGHDT and CDR2 YYEEEE. V was trimmed by 1 base and J by 5 bases, leaving 9 bases between them. The CDR3 is CASSLRGGTEAFF. The CDR3 coding sequence is TGTGCCAGCAGCTTGCGGGGTGGGACTGAAGCTTTCTTT.

This clone was counted a single time. CDR3 in DNA: TGTGCCAGCAGTTTACGACGGGGAGATACGCAGTATTTT. Residues: CASSLRRGDTQYF. V usage is TRBV27 and J usage is TRBJ2-3, with D possibly matching TRBD2 (5 bases). Germline-derived CDR1 and CDR2 are MNHEY and SMNVEV (reference sequence). Trimming left V 2 bases short and J 5 bases short, with 8 bases between. This CDR3 contains 13 residues.

V gene TRBV4-3 combines with J gene TRBJ1-4; D gene unclear. V shed 4 bases and J shed 8 bases, with 17 bases lying between them. Per germline, CDR1 LGHNA and CDR2 YSLEER. The CDR3 consists of 15 residues. The CDR3 sequence: CASSRLTSAEEKLFF. The CDR3, as DNA: TGCGCCAGCAGCCGCCTTACTTCGGCGGAGGAAAAACTGTTTTTT.

The table lists this clone with a few counts. This chain connects TRBV19 to TRBJ1-1; D may be TRBD1 (5 bases). CDR1 and CDR2 from the germline V gene are LNHDA and SQIVND (reference sequence). With 6 bases removed from V and 8 bases from J, the gap between germline ends came to 10 bases. The CDR3 is 11 amino acids. CDR3 loop: CASSLRGEAFF. In nucleotides, the CDR3 is TGTGCCAGTAGCCTCCGGGGGGAAGCTTTCTTT.

On this clone itself: The junction shows a germline mismatch at one end, possibly a read error. V and J are TRBV6-1 and TRBJ2-3; 7 positions agree with TRBD2. Germline CDR1 reads MNHNS; CDR2 reads SASEGT. The CDR3 is made up of 14 amino acids. The CDR3 nucleotides are TGTGCCAGCAGTCCGACTAGCACCACAGATACGCGGTATTTT. This gives the protein CASSPTSTTDTRYF.

The chain is built from TRBV23-1 and TRBJ1-5, with D perhaps TRBD1 (5 bases). TRBV23-1 is annotated as an ORF whose role is uncertain. There are 15 residues in the CDR3. The V and J ends lost 4 bases and 5 bases respectively, with 15 bases between them. Here the CDR3 DNA reads TGCGCCAGCAGTCTGTCCCAGGGAGGAGATCAGCCCCAGCATTTT. Protein product: CASSLSQGGDQPQHF.

The J gene is TRBJ2-3, the V gene TRBV27; D gene unclear. The germline gives CDR1 MNHEY, CDR2 SMNVEV (reference sequence). The germline V and J ends were trimmed by 2 bases and 0 bases, with 12 bases remaining between them. The CDR3 is 16 residues long. The CDR3 loop reads CASSLLGPTSTDTQYF. The CDR3 nucleotides are TGTGCCAGCAGTTTACTAGGTCCAACTAGCACAGATACGCAGTATTTT.

In this sample, this clone turned up a few times. The J gene is TRBJ2-1, the V gene TRBV5-4, with TRBD2 matching over 8 bases. The CDR3 covers 16 residues. Germline assignment: CDR1 SGHNT and CDR2 YYREEE (reference sequence). Losses at the gene ends were 1 base for V and 15 bases for J; bases not matched to a gene: 18. The DNA for the CDR3 is TGTGCCAGCAGCTTGCCCCTCCGGGGACTAGACTCGCCCCCGTTCTTC. Protein: CASSLPLRGLDSPPFF.

This clone was seen a single time. This chain joins TRBV28 and TRBJ2-5; TRBD2 matches 9 bases. V shed 7 bases, J shed 1 base, and the junction held 4 bases outside the gene matches. This CDR3 is 14 amino acids long. CDR1 MDHEN and CDR2 SYDVKM come from the germline V gene. As DNA, the CDR3 is TGTGCCAGCAAGGCGGGAGGGCCCCAAGAGACCCAGTACTTC. Its protein product is CASKAGGPQETQYF.

In its sample, this clone was seen a few times. This rearrangement joins TRBV9 to TRBJ2-1, with D perhaps TRBD2 (5 bases). Germline V gene lookup returns CDR1 SGDLS and CDR2 YYNGEE. V lost 1 base, J lost 10 bases, and 15 bases lay in between. The CDR3 is made up of 14 amino acids. The CDR3 nucleotides are TGTGCCAGCAGCGTATCGCAGTCTGGCGGGGAGCAGTTCTTC. Protein product: CASSVSQSGGEQFF.

The chain links TRBV10-3 to TRBJ2-5; the match to TRBD2 covers 7 bases. CDR3 size: 15 residues. V shed 4 bases, J shed 2 bases, and the junction held 7 bases outside the gene matches. Germline V gene sequence: CDR1 ENHRY, CDR2 SYGVKD. As DNA, the CDR3 is TGTGCCATCAGTGTCAAGCGGGGACTACAAGAGACCCAGTACTTC. It is translated as CAISVKRGLQETQYF.

The chain joins TRBV6-1 to TRBJ1-5, with D unclear. Germline V gene data show CDR1 as MNHNS and CDR2 as SASEGT. V lost 6 bases and J lost 4, with 10 bases in between. This CDR3 region has 13 residues. The CDR3 spells CASRTLRNQPQHF. The CDR3 nucleotides read TGTGCCAGCAGAACTTTACGTAATCAGCCCCAGCATTTT.

About this clone: This same CDR3 is encoded by further DNA sequences in the sample. The chain combines TRBV19 with TRBJ2-5; TRBD1 matches 8 bases. Unmatched junction bases numbered 0, after V lost 1 base and J lost 2 bases. The CDR3 spans 14 residues. Germline assignment: CDR1 LNHDA and CDR2 SQIVND (reference sequence). CDR3 coding DNA: TGTGCCAGTAGTATAGGGACAGGGCAAGAGACCCAGTACTTC. Translating it yields CASSIGTGQETQYF.

The chain is built from TRBV4-1 and TRBJ1-4; TRBD1 might be the D (6 bases). The V and J ends lost 1 base and 0 bases respectively, with 9 bases between them. Germline assignment: CDR1 MGHRA and CDR2 YSYEKL. The CDR3 loop spans 16 amino acids. The CDR3 nucleotides read TGCGCCAGCAGCCAAGTCGGGACATCAACTAATGAAAAACTGTTTTTT. This encodes CASSQVGTSTNEKLFF.

CDR3 protein: CASSEYRDTSSYEQYF. The CDR3 nucleotides are TGTGCCAGCAGTGAATATAGGGACACGTCCTCCTACGAGCAGTACTTC. The chain joins TRBV25-1 to TRBJ2-7; weak D call: TRBD1 (6 bases). This CDR3 contains 16 residues. CDR1 and CDR2 from the germline V gene are MGHDK and SYGVNS. Trimming removed 0 bases from V and 0 bases from J, with 12 bases in between.